This is a list of T cell receptor beta chains from one sample in a study of shared clonotypes between healthy human individuals. Repertoires were generated with immunoSEQ multiplex PCR, while TCRdb's copy carries only in-frame clones and drops some. The sample gives millions of clones, about 95% of which show up once; more than 0.95% is in the top ten. The sequenced sample consisted of naive CD8+ T cells sorted from blood. These receptors were obtained from a man aged 18-30 years in good health. Both conserved end residues are part of each CDR3. D genes are given only for firm matches. Size is stated for part of the rows, as once, few or many counts, or as a class when the clone is expanded.

v_gene,j_gene,abundance,d_gene,CDR3aa,CDR3nt
TRBV28,TRBJ1-1,NA,NA,CASSLGETEAFF,TGTGCCAGCAGTCTCGGGGAGACTGAAGCTTTCTTT
TRBV2,TRBJ2-1,NA,NA,CASSEALLGGGLYNEQFF,TGTGCCAGCAGTGAAGCGCTTTTAGGGGGAGGGCTTTACAATGAGCAGTTCTTC
TRBV6-5,TRBJ2-3,few,NA,CASSQGWGTDTQYF,TGTGCCAGCAGCCAGGGCTGGGGCACAGATACGCAGTATTTT
TRBV4-1,TRBJ2-5,NA,NA,CASSPPWGGDGETQYF,TGCGCCAGCAGCCCACCCTGGGGTGGGGACGGGGAGACCCAGTACTTC
TRBV5-4,TRBJ1-2,NA,NA,CASSLDLWGVGSDYGYTF,TGTGCCAGCAGCTTGGATTTGTGGGGCGTAGGTAGCGACTATGGCTACACCTTC
TRBV9,TRBJ2-6,NA,NA,CASSPSTVLGSGANVLTF,TGTGCCAGCAGCCCTTCGACAGTTTTGGGGTCTGGGGCCAACGTCCTGACTTTC
TRBV30,TRBJ2-7,NA,NA,CAWSGGASYEQYF,TGTGCCTGGAGTGGGGGGGCTTCCTACGAGCAGTACTTC
TRBV27,TRBJ2-7,NA,TRBD1,CASSSGAGGLGYEQYF,TGTGCCAGCTCCTCTGGGGCAGGGGGCCTGGGATACGAGCAGTACTTC
TRBV19,TRBJ2-1,NA,TRBD2,CASSISMSGLALFF,TGTGCCAGTAGTATATCGATGAGCGGACTAGCCCTGTTCTTC
TRBV7-9,TRBJ2-7,NA,NA,CALGRTYEQYF,TGTGCCTTGGGCCGTACCTACGAGCAGTACTTC
TRBV2,TRBJ1-5,NA,TRBD1,CASSLGQGSNQPQHF,TGTGCCAGCAGTCTGGGACAGGGGTCTAATCAGCCCCAGCATTTT
TRBV7-6,TRBJ2-2,NA,NA,CASSFGGQNTGELFF,TGTGCCAGCAGCTTCGGGGGACAGAACACCGGGGAGCTGTTTTTT
TRBV13,TRBJ2-3,NA,TRBD2,CASSSRTSGAADTQYF,TGTGCCAGCAGCTCCAGGACTAGCGGGGCTGCAGATACGCAGTATTTT
TRBV25-1,TRBJ2-6,once,TRBD2,CASRGEGLSGANVLTF,TGTGCCAGCAGAGGGGAGGGCCTCTCTGGGGCCAACGTCCTGACTTTC
TRBV30,TRBJ2-7,few,NA,CAWSGTGYEQYF,TGTGCCTGGAGTGGGACCGGGTACGAGCAGTACTTC
TRBV10-1,TRBJ2-3,NA,NA,CASSTEDYSASSTDTQYF,TGCGCCAGCTCCACGGAGGACTATTCCGCTTCTAGCACAGATACGCAGTATTTT
TRBV6-6,TRBJ2-7,NA,NA,CASSSRDKSYEQYF,TGTGCCAGCAGTAGCCGGGACAAGTCCTACGAGCAGTACTTC
TRBV13,TRBJ1-1,NA,TRBD1,CASSVGQGGAFF,TGTGCCAGCAGCGTCGGACAGGGTGGGGCTTTCTTT
TRBV9,TRBJ2-7,NA,TRBD1,CASSSGGRGLYEQYF,TGTGCCAGCAGCTCAGGGGGCAGGGGTCTCTACGAGCAGTACTTC
TRBV11-2,TRBJ2-7,NA,TRBD1,CASSLGAGTGGLGQYF,TGTGCCAGCAGCTTGGGAGCCGGGACAGGGGGTTTGGGGCAGTACTTC
TRBV5-4,TRBJ1-2,NA,NA,CASSLILGAGGYTF,TGTGCCAGCAGCTTGATTCTGGGGGCGGGTGGCTACACCTTC
TRBV4-3,TRBJ2-7,NA,NA,CASSQGRGPYEQYF,TGCGCCAGCAGCCAAGGCAGGGGCCCATACGAGCAGTACTTC
TRBV12-2,TRBJ2-7,NA,NA,CASRSLLRRVQGCEQYF,TGTGCAAGTCGCTCCCTCCTCAGGAGGGTTCAGGGGTGTGAGCAGTACTTC
TRBV7-9,TRBJ1-2,NA,TRBD1,CASSYGQGVEGYTF,TGTGCCAGCAGCTATGGACAGGGGGTGGAGGGCTACACCTTC